The 3 T cell receptor beta chains presented below share a single source sample, sequenced in a study of blood T cell repertoires in COVID-19. Produced via immunoSEQ multiplex PCR; TCRdb's table is partial and in-frame only. The sample consists of around 160,000 clones, 84% of them appearing once. Sequenced sample: peripheral blood. All receptors derive from a human donor in a cohort sampled during active COVID-19.

The chain is built from TRBV7-3 and TRBJ1-2; TRBD1 matches 10 bases. The germline CDR1 and CDR2 sequences are SGHTA and FQGTGA. With 0 bases clipped from V and 8 bases from J, the junction kept 9 bases outside the gene matches. The length of the CDR3 is 16 residues. The CDR3 DNA sequence: TGTGCCAGCAGCTTAACGCCTCGGACAGGGGGGGACGGCTACACCTTC. Amino acid sequence: CASSLTPRTGGDGYTF.

V is TRBV28 and J is TRBJ2-5, with 9 bases aligning to TRBD1. The CDR3 has 13 residues. The ends lost 7 bases at V and 4 bases at J; junction bases unmatched: 4. Germline values: CDR1 MDHEN, CDR2 SYDVKM. The CDR3 loop reads CASKQGAGETQYF. DNA of the CDR3: TGTGCCAGCAAACAGGGGGCGGGAGAGACCCAGTACTTC.

The chain has TRBV4-2 and TRBJ2-3, with D perhaps matching TRBD2 (6 bases). Germline V gives CDR1 LGHNA, CDR2 YNFKEQ. This CDR3 has 14 amino acids. The V end lost 0 bases, the J end lost 6 bases, and 10 bases lay between the germline ends. The CDR3 loop reads CASSQEWEADTQYF. DNA for the CDR3: TGTGCCAGCAGCCAAGAGTGGGAGGCGGATACGCAGTATTTT.